The 6 T cell receptor beta chains given below trace back to one sample, sequenced in a study of EBV T-cell therapy then PD-1 blockade in nasopharyngeal carcinoma. For these receptors, no antigen is known. Treatment: AdE1-LMPpoly-expanded autologous EBV-specific T-cell therapy followed by anti-PD-1 nivolumab. Produced via immunoSEQ multiplex PCR; TCRdb's table is partial and in-frame only. The data hold 17,000 or so clones, with approximately 88% observed a single time. The material was CD8+ T cells from blood, obtained at day 0 from a patient whose treatment included autologous EBV-specific T cells and nivolumab. These receptors all stem from a man aged 35 to 55 with nasopharyngeal carcinoma.

This clone was detected only once. The chain recombines TRBV5-8 with TRBJ1-2, with a weak D call TRBD1 (6 bases). Germline loops: CDR1 SGHTS, CDR2 YDEGEE. V lost 4 bases to trimming and J lost 6 bases, with 16 bases between them. The CDR3 extends over 14 amino acids. The CDR3 coding sequence is TGTGCCAGCAGCCTACAGGGACGGCGAAATGGCTACACCTTC. This sequence encodes CASSLQGRRNGYTF.

The chain combines TRBV4-3 with TRBJ2-2; no clear D gene. V was pared by 0 bases and J by 0 bases, with 11 bases between. CDR3 size: 17 residues. In germline, CDR1 is LGHNA, CDR2 YSLEER. Here the CDR3 reads CASSQEPGGANTGELFF. CDR3 nucleotides: TGCGCCAGCAGCCAAGAACCGGGCGGCGCGAACACCGGGGAGCTGTTTTTT.

V gene TRBV7-8 combines with J gene TRBJ1-6; no clear D. From germline, CDR1 is SGHVS and CDR2 FQNEAQ. Trimming pared 1 base from V and 2 bases from J, leaving 6 bases between. This CDR3 spans 15 amino acids. CDR3 sequence: CASSLGGTYNSPLHF. The CDR3 DNA sequence: TGTGCCAGCAGCTTAGGAGGGACCTATAATTCACCCCTCCACTTT.

In regard to this clone: Compared with germline, one end of the junction differs, possibly owing to a read error. The rearrangement joins TRBV4-1 to TRBJ2-7, with 8 bases matching TRBD1. In germline, CDR1 is MGHRA, CDR2 YSYEKL. The CDR3 is made up of 13 amino acids. The CDR3 loop reads CASSLTDREKVWF. The DNA of the CDR3 is TGCGCCAGCAGCCTAACGGACAGGGAAAAGGTTTGGTTC.

Judged by abundance, this clone is medium-sized (0.01 to 0.1%). The rearrangement joins TRBV7-3 to TRBJ1-3, with a weak D call TRBD1 (6 bases). The CDR3 spans 15 residues. V lost 3 bases to trimming and J lost 0 bases, with 9 bases between them. Germline values: CDR1 SGHTA, CDR2 FQGTGA. This CDR3 reads CASSLGAVSGNTIYF. DNA of the CDR3: TGTGCCAGCAGCTTGGGGGCAGTCTCTGGAAACACCATATATTTT.

V gene TRBV29-1 combines with J gene TRBJ2-1, with D possibly being TRBD2 (6 bases). Germline loops: CDR1 SQVTM, CDR2 ANQGSEA. With 4 bases removed from V and 7 bases from J, the gap between germline ends came to 11 bases. The CDR3 covers 12 residues. CDR3 sequence (DNA): TGCAGCGTTGGCCGGGGGAGGAATGAGCAGTTCTTC. It codes for CSVGRGRNEQFF.